This T cell receptor (beta chain) was documented in a study of blood T cell repertoires in COVID-19. Study at large: T cells, B-cell-depleted T cells, or PBMCs provided the cDNA or gDNA that served as material.

Per the study methods: Nucleated cell counts were estimated from reference gene primer amplification. TCRdb keeps only in-frame clones here, not all; method: immunoSEQ multiplex PCR. V, J and clone size are taken as reported in that table, and D and trimming were inferred from the DNA itself. The data show more than 350,000 clones, approximately 90% seen once. Membership in each cohort depended on participant-reported clinical history. The CDR3 is 20 residues long. Sequencing input: PBMCs or T cells enriched from blood (not recorded which). This chain links TRBV21-1 with TRBJ2-4; the listed D gene, TRBD2, was not tested against the DNA. TRBV21-1 is a pseudogene locus. This clonotype was sampled from a woman aged 45-60 years who had recovered from COVID-19. Here the CDR3 reads CASSKAQVVRAAEGLNIQYF. The CDR3 bases are TGTGCCAGCAGCAAAGCTCAGGTCGTAAGGGCCGCGGAGGGCCTGAACATTCAGTACTTC.